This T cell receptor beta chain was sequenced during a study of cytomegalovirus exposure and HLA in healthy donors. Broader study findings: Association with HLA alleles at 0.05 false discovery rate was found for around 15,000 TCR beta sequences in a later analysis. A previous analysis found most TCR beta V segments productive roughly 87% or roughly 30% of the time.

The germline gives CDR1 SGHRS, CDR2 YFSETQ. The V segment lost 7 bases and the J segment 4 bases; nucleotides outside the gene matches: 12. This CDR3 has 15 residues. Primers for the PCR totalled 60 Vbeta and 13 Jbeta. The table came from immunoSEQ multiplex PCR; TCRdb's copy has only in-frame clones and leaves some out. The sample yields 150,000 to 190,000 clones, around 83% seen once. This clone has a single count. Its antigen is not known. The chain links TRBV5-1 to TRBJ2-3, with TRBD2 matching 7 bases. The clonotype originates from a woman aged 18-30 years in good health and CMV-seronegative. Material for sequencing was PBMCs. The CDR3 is CASETGGRLADTQYF. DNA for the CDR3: TGCGCCAGCGAGACGGGCGGGAGACTGGCAGATACGCAGTATTTT. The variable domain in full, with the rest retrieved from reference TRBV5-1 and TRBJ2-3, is KAGVTQTPRYLIKTRGQQVTLSCSPISGHRSVSWYQQTPGQGLQFLFEYFSETQRNKGNFPGRFSGRQFSNSRSEMNVSTLELGDSALYLCASETGGRLADTQYFGPGTRLTVL.